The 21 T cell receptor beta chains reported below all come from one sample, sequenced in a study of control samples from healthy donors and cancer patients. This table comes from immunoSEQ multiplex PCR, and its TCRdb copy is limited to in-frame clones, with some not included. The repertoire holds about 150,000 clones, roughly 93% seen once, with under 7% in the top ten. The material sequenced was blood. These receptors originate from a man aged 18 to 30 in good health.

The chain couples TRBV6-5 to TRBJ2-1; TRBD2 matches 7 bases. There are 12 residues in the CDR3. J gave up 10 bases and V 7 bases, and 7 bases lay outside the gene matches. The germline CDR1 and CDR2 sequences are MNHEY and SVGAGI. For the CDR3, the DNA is TGTGCCAGCAAGGGCGGGAGTCAGGAGCAGTTCTTC. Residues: CASKGGSQEQFF.

CDR3 protein: CAWSPQVNYGYTF. The CDR3 DNA reads TGTGCCTGGAGCCCGCAGGTTAACTATGGCTACACCTTC. This chain links TRBV30 with TRBJ1-2, with D uncertain. CDR3 length: 13 residues. The germline gives CDR1 GTSNPN, CDR2 SVGIG (reference sequence). Trimming stripped 3 bases from V and 1 base from J, with 9 bases between.

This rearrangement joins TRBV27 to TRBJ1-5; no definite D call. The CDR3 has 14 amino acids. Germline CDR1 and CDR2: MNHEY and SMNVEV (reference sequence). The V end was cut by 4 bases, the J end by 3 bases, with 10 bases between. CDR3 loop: CASSSRRVNQPQHF. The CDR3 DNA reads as TGTGCCAGCAGTTCCCGTCGAGTCAATCAGCCCCAGCATTTT.

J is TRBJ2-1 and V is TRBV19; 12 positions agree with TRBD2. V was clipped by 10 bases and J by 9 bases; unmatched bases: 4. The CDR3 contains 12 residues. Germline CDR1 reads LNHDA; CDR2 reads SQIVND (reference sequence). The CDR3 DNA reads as TGTGCCACTCTAGCGGGGGGGCCTGAGCAGTTCTTC. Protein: CATLAGGPEQFF.

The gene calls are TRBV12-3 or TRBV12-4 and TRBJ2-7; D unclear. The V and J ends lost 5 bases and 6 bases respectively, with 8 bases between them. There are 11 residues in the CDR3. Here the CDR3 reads CASSAKAEQYF. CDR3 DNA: TGTGCCAGCAGTGCCAAGGCCGAGCAGTACTTC.

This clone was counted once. CDR3 region: CASSAGGGAPGNTIYF. CDR3 nucleotides: TGTGCCAGCAGCGCCGGGGGGGGAGCTCCTGGAAACACCATATATTTT. The chain uses TRBV7-6 and TRBJ1-3; possible D gene TRBD1, 5 bases. The CDR3 extends over 16 amino acids. CDR1 is SGHVS, CDR2 FNYEAQ, per germline. Trimming shortened V by 5 bases and J by 2 bases, and 16 bases separated the two germline ends. The complete variable domain, with remaining parts taken from reference TRBV7-6 and TRBJ1-3, reads GAGVSQSPRYKVTKRGQDVALRCDPISGHVSLYWYRQALGQGPEFLTYFNYEAQQDKSGLPNDRFSAERPEGSISTLTIQRTEQRDSAMYRCASSAGGGAPGNTIYFGEGSWLTVV.

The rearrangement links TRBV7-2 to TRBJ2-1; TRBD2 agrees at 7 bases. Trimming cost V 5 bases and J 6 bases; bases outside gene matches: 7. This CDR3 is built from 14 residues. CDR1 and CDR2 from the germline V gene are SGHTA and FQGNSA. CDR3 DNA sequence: TGTGCCAGCAGCACTGTCCTAGCGGTCAATGAGCAGTTCTTC. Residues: CASSTVLAVNEQFF.

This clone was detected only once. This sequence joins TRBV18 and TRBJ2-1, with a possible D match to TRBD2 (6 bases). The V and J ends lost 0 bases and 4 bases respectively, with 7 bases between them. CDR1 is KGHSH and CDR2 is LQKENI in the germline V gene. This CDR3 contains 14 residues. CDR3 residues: CASSPPAGYNEQFF. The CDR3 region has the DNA TGTGCCAGCTCACCACCGGCGGGGTACAATGAGCAGTTCTTC.

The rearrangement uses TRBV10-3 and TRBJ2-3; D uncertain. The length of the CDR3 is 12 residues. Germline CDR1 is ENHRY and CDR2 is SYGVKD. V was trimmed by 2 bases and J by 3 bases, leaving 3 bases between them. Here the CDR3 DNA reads TGTGCCATCAGTGAGGGGACAGATACGCAGTATTTT. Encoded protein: CAISEGTDTQYF.

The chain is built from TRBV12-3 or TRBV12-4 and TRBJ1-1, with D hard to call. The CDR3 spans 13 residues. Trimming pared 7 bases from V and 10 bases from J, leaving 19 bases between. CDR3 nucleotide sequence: TGTGCCAGCATCACGACCAAGGGCCTGAGAGCTTTCTTT. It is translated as CASITTKGLRAFF.

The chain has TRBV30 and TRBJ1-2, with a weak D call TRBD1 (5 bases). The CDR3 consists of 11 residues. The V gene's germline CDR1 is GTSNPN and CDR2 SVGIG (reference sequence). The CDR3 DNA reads TGTGCTTTAAGTCTTGGGACTGGCTACACCTTC. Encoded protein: CALSLGTGYTF.

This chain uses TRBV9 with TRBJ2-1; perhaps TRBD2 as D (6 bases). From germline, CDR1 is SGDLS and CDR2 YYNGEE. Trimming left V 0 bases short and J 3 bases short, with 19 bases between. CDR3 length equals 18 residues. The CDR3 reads CASSVEHLGGNIYNEQFF. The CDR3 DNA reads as TGTGCCAGCAGCGTAGAACACCTTGGCGGGAACATCTACAATGAGCAGTTCTTC.

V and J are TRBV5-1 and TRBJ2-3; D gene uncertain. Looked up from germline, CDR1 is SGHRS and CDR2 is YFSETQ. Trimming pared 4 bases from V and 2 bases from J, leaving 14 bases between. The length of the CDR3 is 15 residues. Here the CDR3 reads CASSPATGHTDTQYF. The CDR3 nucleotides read TGCGCCAGCAGCCCCGCGACGGGCCACACAGATACGCAGTATTTT.

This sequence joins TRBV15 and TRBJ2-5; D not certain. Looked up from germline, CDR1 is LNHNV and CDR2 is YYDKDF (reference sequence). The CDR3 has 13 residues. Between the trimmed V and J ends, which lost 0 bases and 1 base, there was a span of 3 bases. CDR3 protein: CATSREAQETQYF. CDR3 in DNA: TGTGCCACCAGCAGAGAGGCCCAAGAGACCCAGTACTTC.

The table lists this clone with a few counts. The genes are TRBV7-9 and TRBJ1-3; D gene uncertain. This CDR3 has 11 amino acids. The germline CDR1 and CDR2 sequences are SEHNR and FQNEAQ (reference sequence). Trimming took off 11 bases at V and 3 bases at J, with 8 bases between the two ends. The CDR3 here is CAPGDGNTIYF. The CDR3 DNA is TGTGCCCCCGGAGATGGAAACACCATATATTTT.

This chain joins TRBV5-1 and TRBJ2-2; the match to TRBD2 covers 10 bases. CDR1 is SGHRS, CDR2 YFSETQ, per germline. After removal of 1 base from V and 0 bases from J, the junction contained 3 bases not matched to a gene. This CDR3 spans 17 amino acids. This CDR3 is CASSLTSGKTNTGELFF. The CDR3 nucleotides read TGCGCCAGCAGCTTGACTAGCGGGAAGACGAACACCGGGGAGCTGTTTTTT.

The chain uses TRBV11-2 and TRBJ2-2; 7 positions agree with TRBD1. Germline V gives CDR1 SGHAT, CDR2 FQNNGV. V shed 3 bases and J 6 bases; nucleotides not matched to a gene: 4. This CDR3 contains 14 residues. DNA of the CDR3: TGTGCCAGCAGCTTGACAGGGAGAGCCGGGGAGCTGTTTTTT. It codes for CASSLTGRAGELFF.

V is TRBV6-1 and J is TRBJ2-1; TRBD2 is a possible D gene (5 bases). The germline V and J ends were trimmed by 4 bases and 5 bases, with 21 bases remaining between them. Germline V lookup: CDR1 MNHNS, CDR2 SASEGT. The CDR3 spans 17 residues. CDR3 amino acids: CASSGSRSAQLDNEQFF. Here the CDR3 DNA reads TGTGCCAGCAGTGGTTCCCGCAGCGCCCAACTAGACAATGAGCAGTTCTTC.

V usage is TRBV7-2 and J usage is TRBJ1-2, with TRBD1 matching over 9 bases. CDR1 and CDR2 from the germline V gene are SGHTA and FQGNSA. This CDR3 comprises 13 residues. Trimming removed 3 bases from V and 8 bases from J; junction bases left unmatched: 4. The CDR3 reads CASSLTGGWGYTF. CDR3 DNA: TGTGCCAGCAGCTTGACAGGGGGTTGGGGCTACACCTTC. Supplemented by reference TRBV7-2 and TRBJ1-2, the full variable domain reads GAGVSQSPSNKVTEKGKDVELRCDPISGHTALYWYRQSLGQGLEFLIYFQGNSAPDKSGLPSDRFSAERTGGSVSTLTIQRTQQEDSAVYLCASSLTGGWGYTFGSGTRLTVV.

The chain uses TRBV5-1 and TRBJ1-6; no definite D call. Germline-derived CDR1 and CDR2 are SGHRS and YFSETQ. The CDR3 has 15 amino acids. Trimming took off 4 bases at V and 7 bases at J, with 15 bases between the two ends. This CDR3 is CASSPRVDKNSPLHF. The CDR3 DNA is TGCGCCAGCAGCCCCCGGGTCGATAAAAATTCACCCCTCCACTTT.

The CDR3: CASSLASGGRGYGYTF. The CDR3 region has the DNA TGTGCCAGCAGCTTAGCCTCGGGGGGACGGGGCTATGGCTACACCTTC. The gene calls are TRBV13 and TRBJ1-2, with D tentatively TRBD1 (5 bases). Germline V gives CDR1 PRHDT, CDR2 FYEKMQ (reference sequence). V was trimmed by 1 base and J by 4 bases, leaving 16 bases between them. The CDR3 is 16 residues long.